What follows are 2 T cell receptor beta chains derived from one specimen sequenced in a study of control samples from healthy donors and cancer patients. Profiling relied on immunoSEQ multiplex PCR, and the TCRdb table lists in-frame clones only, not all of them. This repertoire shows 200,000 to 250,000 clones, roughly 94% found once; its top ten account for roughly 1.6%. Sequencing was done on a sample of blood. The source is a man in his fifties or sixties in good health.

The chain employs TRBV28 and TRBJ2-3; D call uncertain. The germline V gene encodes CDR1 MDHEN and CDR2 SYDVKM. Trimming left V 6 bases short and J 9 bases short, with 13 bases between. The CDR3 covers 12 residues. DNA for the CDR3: TGTGCCAGCAGCCCTACCGCGGCAACGCAGTATTTT. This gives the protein CASSPTAATQYF. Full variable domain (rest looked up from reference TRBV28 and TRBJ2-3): DVKVTQSSRYLVKRTGEKVFLECVQDMDHENMFWYRQDPGLGLRLIYFSYDVKMKEKGDIPEGYSVSREKKERFSLILESASTNQTSMYLCASSPTAATQYFGPGTRLTVL.

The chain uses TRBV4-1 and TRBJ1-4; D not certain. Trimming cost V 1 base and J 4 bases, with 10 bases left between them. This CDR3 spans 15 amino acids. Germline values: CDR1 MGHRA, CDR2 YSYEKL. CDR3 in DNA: TGCGCCAGCAGCCAAGTGGGTCAGGATAATGAAAAACTGTTTTTT. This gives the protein CASSQVGQDNEKLFF.